These 16 T cell receptor beta chains originate from one sample sequenced in a study of T-cell reconstitution after alpha-beta-depleted transplantation in children. This sample's TCRbeta library carried unique molecular identifier barcodes. Each CDR3 protein is one row after TCRdb ran MiXCR on the PCR reads. The sample contains roughly 70,000 distinct CDR3 sequences, 4% to 5% of which appear only once. The input for sequencing was PBMCs, mostly from graft donor cells, taken 180 days after TCRalphabeta/CD19-depleted stem cell transplant. These receptors were obtained from a boy less than two years old who had a stem cell transplant for acute myeloid leukemia, so the T cells may come from the graft donor.

This clonotype was seen at least ten times. This chain joins TRBV7-3 and TRBJ2-1; either TRBD1 or TRBD2 may fit D (6 bases each). Trimming shortened V by 8 bases and J by 8 bases, and 19 bases separated the two germline ends. There are 14 residues in the CDR3. Germline V lookup: CDR1 SGHTA, CDR2 FQGTGA. The CDR3, as DNA: TGTGCCAGCTCCGAGGGGGGTGTTACCCATGAGCAGTTCTTC. The encoded protein is CASSEGGVTHEQFF.

There are many counts of this clonotype. J is TRBJ1-2 and V is TRBV4-3, with TRBD1 as a possible D gene (6 bases). The CDR3 length is 19 residues. V dropped 0 bases and J dropped 4 bases, with 24 bases sitting between them. The germline V gene has CDR1 LGHNA and CDR2 YSLEER. The CDR3 DNA reads as TGCGCCAGCAGCCAAGAAGGAGGGGGGACACAATTCTTGCGCTATGGCTACACCTTC. It encodes CASSQEGGGTQFLRYGYTF.

For this clonotype: This may come from a read error, since a much larger clone is one base off. The chain links TRBV3-1 to TRBJ2-2; TRBD1 matches at 9 bases. This CDR3 has 19 amino acids. In germline, CDR1 is LGHDT, CDR2 YNNKEL (reference sequence). V shed 6 bases, J shed 3 bases, and the junction held 17 bases outside the gene matches. The CDR3 DNA reads as TGTGCCAGCAGTACACAGGTCTCCGGGACAGGGATGTACACCGGGGAGCTGTTTTTT. It translates to CASSTQVSGTGMYTGELFF.

This clonotype was seen ten or more times. This sequence joins TRBV6-2 or TRBV6-3 and TRBJ2-1; 7 nucleotides agree with TRBD1. Trimming removed 1 base from V and 2 bases from J; junction bases left unmatched: 5. Germline V gives CDR1 MNHEY, CDR2 SVGEGT. The CDR3 is 16 amino acids. CDR3 DNA: TGTGCCAGCAGTTACTATGGGACAGAAACCTACAATGAGCAGTTCTTC. Translated, it gives CASSYYGTETYNEQFF.

This clonotype has at least ten counts. The chain has TRBV7-2 and TRBJ2-3; 10 bases match TRBD2. Germline values: CDR1 SGHTA, CDR2 FQGNSA. This CDR3 region has 14 residues. V was pared by 4 bases and J by 5 bases, with 3 bases of the junction left unmatched. The CDR3, as DNA: TGTGCCAGCAGCTCCCCTAGCGGGAGAGATACGCAGTATTTT. It yields the protein CASSSPSGRDTQYF.

The V call is TRBV19, the J call TRBJ2-7, with 9 bases identical to TRBD1. There are 15 residues in the CDR3. The germline V gene encodes CDR1 LNHDA and CDR2 SQIVND (reference sequence). J was trimmed by 5 bases and V by 5 bases; bases with no gene match: 10. The CDR3 DNA reads TGTGCCAGTAGTCCCCTGGGACAGGGATTAGACGAGCAGTACTTC. Translation: CASSPLGQGLDEQYF. Drawing the rest from reference TRBV19 and TRBJ2-7, the complete variable domain is DGGITQSPKYLFRKEGQNVTLSCEQNLNHDAMYWYRQDPGQGLRLIYYSQIVNDFQKGDIAEGYSVSREKKESFPLTVTSAQKNPTAFYLCASSPLGQGLDEQYFGPGTRLTVT.

This clonotype was observed at least ten times. The chain combines TRBV12-3 or TRBV12-4 with TRBJ2-7; D unresolved. CDR3 length: 12 residues. Trimming took off 5 bases at V and 3 bases at J, with 8 bases between the two ends. The CDR3 sequence is CASSRMYYEQYF. CDR3 bases: TGTGCCAGCAGTCGAATGTACTACGAGCAGTACTTC.

This clonotype showed up just once. The chain couples TRBV7-6 to TRBJ2-3; no clear D. Germline assignment: CDR1 SGHVS and CDR2 FNYEAQ. The V and J ends lost 7 bases and 5 bases respectively, with 19 bases between them. This CDR3 spans 15 amino acids. The CDR3 is CASTLSGRSLDTQYF. CDR3 DNA sequence: TGTGCCAGCACCCTCAGTGGGCGGTCCCTAGATACGCAGTATTTT.

This clonotype was seen ten or more times. The chain employs TRBV29-1 and TRBJ1-2; D call uncertain. Trimming pared 2 bases from V and 7 bases from J, leaving 11 bases between. This CDR3 is 12 amino acids long. Germline CDR1 and CDR2: SQVTM and ANQGSEA. Here the CDR3 reads CSVETVRGGYTF. The CDR3, as DNA: TGCAGCGTTGAAACGGTTCGGGGTGGCTACACCTTC.

This clonotype was recorded many times. This rearrangement joins TRBV12-3 or TRBV12-4 to TRBJ2-7; no definite D call. V was clipped by 5 bases and J by 4 bases, with 9 bases between them. This CDR3 is built from 12 residues. In DNA form, the CDR3 reads TGTGCCAGCAGTCCGAGTCCGTACGAGCAGTACTTC. Protein sequence: CASSPSPYEQYF.

Ten or more counts support this clonotype. This chain connects TRBV20-1 to TRBJ2-5, with 12 bases fitting TRBD2. V lost 5 bases to trimming and J lost 4 bases; unmatched junction nucleotides: 5. The CDR3 spans 14 residues. Germline CDR1 is DFQATT and CDR2 is SNEGSKA (reference sequence). CDR3 coding DNA: TGCAGTGCTTACAGACTAGCGGGGGTAGAGACCCAGTACTTC. Its translation: CSAYRLAGVETQYF.

This rearrangement joins TRBV25-1 to TRBJ1-3; TRBD1 matches 12 bases. CDR1 MGHDK and CDR2 SYGVNS come from the germline V gene. This CDR3 is 18 amino acids long. V shed 8 bases, J shed 0 bases, and the junction held 11 bases outside the gene matches. This chain's CDR3 is CASGPGTGGRVSGNTIYF. The CDR3 DNA sequence: TGTGCCAGCGGCCCCGGGACAGGGGGCCGAGTCTCTGGAAACACCATATATTTT.

This clonotype was recorded many times. The chain combines TRBV29-1 with TRBJ1-4; 7 nucleotides line up with TRBD1. Germline CDR1 reads SQVTM; CDR2 reads ANQGSEA. V lost 4 bases and J lost 7; bases outside the gene matches: 6. This CDR3 is 13 amino acids long. CDR3 sequence: CSVARDRGEKLFF. DNA of the CDR3: TGCAGCGTTGCCCGGGACAGAGGTGAAAAACTGTTTTTT.

This clonotype was observed many times. J is TRBJ1-4 and V is TRBV12-3 or TRBV12-4, with TRBD1 identical over 8 bases. The CDR3 is 19 amino acids. After removal of 5 bases from V and 0 bases from J, the junction contained 14 bases not matched to a gene. Here the CDR3 reads CASSKHTGGGSSTNEKLFF. As DNA, the CDR3 is TGTGCCAGCAGTAAGCATACAGGGGGAGGGAGTTCAACTAATGAAAAACTGTTTTTT.

This rearrangement joins TRBV3-1 to TRBJ2-1; D is uncertain. The CDR3 is made up of 15 amino acids. Germline CDR1 LGHDT, CDR2 YNNKEL (reference sequence). Trimming pared 11 bases from V and 2 bases from J, leaving 19 bases between. This CDR3 reads CASCKQVGAYNEQFF. The DNA for the CDR3 is TGTGCCTCCTGCAAGCAGGTGGGCGCCTACAATGAGCAGTTCTTC.

This clonotype was seen ten or more times. This sequence joins TRBV11-2 and TRBJ2-2, with 10 bases matching TRBD2. Unmatched junction bases numbered 8, after V lost 0 bases and J lost 7 bases. Germline V CDR1 and CDR2: SGHAT, FQNNGV. The CDR3 runs to 17 residues. CDR3: CASSLEVELAGSGELFF. The CDR3 nucleotides read TGTGCCAGCAGCTTAGAGGTGGAACTAGCGGGGAGCGGGGAGCTGTTTTTT.